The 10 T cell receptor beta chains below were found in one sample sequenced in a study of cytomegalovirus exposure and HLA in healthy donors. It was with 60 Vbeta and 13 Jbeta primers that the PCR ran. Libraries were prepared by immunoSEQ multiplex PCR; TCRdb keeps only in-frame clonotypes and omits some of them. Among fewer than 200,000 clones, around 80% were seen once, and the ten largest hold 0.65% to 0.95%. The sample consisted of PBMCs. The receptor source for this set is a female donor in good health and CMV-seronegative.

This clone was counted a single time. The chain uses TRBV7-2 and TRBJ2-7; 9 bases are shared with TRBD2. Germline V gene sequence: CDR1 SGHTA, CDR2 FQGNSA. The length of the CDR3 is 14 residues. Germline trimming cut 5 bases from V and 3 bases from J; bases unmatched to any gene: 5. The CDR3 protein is CASSEGLAFYEQYF. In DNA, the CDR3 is TGTGCCAGCAGCGAGGGACTAGCCTTCTACGAGCAGTACTTC.

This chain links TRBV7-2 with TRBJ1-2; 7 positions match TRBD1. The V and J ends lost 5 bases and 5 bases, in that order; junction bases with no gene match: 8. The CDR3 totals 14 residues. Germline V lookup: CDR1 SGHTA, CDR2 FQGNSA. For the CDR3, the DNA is TGTGCCAGCAGCACCGCCAGGGGGTCTTATGGCTACACCTTC. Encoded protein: CASSTARGSYGYTF. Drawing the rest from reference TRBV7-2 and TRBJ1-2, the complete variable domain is GAGVSQSPSNKVTEKGKDVELRCDPISGHTALYWYRQSLGQGLEFLIYFQGNSAPDKSGLPSDRFSAERTGGSVSTLTIQRTQQEDSAVYLCASSTARGSYGYTFGSGTRLTVV.

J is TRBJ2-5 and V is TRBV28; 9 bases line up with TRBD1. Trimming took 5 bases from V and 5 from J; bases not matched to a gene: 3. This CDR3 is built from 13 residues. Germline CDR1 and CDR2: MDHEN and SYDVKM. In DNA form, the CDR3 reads TGTGCCAGCAGTCAGACAGGGGGGGAGACCCAGTACTTC. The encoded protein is CASSQTGGETQYF.

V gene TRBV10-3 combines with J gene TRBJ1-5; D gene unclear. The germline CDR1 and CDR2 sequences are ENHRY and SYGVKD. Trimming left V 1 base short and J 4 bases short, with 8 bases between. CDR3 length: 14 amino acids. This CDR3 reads CAISELEYNQPQHF. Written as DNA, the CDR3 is TGTGCCATCAGTGAGTTAGAGTATAATCAGCCCCAGCATTTT.

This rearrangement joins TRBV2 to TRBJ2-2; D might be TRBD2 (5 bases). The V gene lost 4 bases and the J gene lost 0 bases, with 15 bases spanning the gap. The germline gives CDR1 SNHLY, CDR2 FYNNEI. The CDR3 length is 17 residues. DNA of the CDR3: TGTGCCAGCAGTGTGGGAGACGGCAGAGCGAACACCGGGGAGCTGTTTTTT. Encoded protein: CASSVGDGRANTGELFF.

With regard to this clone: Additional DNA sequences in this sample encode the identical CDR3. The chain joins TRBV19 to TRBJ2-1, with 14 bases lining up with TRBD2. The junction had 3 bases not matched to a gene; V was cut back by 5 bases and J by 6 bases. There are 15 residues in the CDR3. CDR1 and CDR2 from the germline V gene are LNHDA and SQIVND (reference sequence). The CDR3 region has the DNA TGTGCCAGTAGTCCGGGACTAGCGGGAGTCAATGAGCAGTTCTTC. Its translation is CASSPGLAGVNEQFF.

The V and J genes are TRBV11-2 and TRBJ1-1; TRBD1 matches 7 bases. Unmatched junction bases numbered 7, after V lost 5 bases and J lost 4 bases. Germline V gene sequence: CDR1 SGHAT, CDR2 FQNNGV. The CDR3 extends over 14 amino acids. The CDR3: CASSIRQGGTEAFF. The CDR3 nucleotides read TGTGCCAGCAGCATCCGACAGGGCGGCACTGAAGCTTTCTTT.

The CDR3 DNA is TGTGCCAGCAGGAGACAGGGAACTGAAGCTTTCTTT. Its translation: CASRRQGTEAFF. The chain employs TRBV27 and TRBJ1-1; 7 bases fit TRBD1. The CDR3 is 12 amino acids. Trimming at V came to 6 bases and at J to 5 bases, leaving 3 bases not matched to a gene. CDR1 and CDR2 from the germline V gene are MNHEY and SMNVEV (reference sequence).

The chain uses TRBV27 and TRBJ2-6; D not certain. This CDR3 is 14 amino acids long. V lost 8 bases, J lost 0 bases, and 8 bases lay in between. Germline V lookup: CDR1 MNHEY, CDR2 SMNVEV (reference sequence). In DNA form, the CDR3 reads TGTGCCAGCGCGGCTTCCTCTGGGGCCAACGTCCTGACTTTC. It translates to CASAASSGANVLTF. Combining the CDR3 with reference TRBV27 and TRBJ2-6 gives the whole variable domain EAQVTQNPRYLITVTGKKLTVTCSQNMNHEYMSWYRQDPGLGLRQIYYSMNVEVTDKGDVPEGYKVSRKEKRNFPLILESPSPNQTSLYFCASAASSGANVLTFGAGSRLTVL.

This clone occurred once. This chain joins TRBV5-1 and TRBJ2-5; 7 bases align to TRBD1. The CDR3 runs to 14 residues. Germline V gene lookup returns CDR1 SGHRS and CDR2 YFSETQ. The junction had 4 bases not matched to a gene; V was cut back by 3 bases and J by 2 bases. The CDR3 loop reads CASSSGDRQETQYF. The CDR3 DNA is TGCGCCAGCAGCTCCGGGGACAGACAAGAGACCCAGTACTTC.